This entry is about one T cell receptor beta chain. With 4 bases clipped from V and 1 base from J, the junction kept 1 base outside the gene matches. Germline V lookup: CDR1 MRHNA, CDR2 SNTAGT. The CDR3 sequence is 14 residues long. The sample belongs to a study of blood T cell repertoires in COVID-19. Across the study: The United States, Italy and Spain were the sources of the acute and convalescent COVID-19 samples. Nucleic acid was either cDNA or gDNA, and it came from T cells, B-cell-depleted T cells, or PBMCs.

In the source study's methods: Estimation of nucleated cell counts relied on the amplification of reference gene primers. Here immunoSEQ multiplex PCR was the method, and the copy in TCRdb shows in-frame clones only, minus some. V and J calls and clone size come straight from that table; D and trimming were deduced from the DNA. The data show approximately 300,000 clones, with more than 70% seen just once and roughly 1.2% held by the top ten. The TCR comes from a woman aged 45-60 years with acute or convalescent COVID-19. The sequenced sample was peripheral blood. The V gene is TRBV6-4, the J gene TRBJ2-3; 8 bases are shared with TRBD2. Here the CDR3 reads CASSVSGGTDTQYF. In DNA form, the CDR3 reads TGTGCCAGCAGTGTTAGCGGGGGCACAGATACGCAGTATTTT.